A single sample is the source of the 22 T cell receptor beta chains below, sequenced in a study of shared clonotypes between healthy human individuals. The data were produced by immunoSEQ multiplex PCR, yet TCRdb's version contains in-frame clones alone and is incomplete. The sample lists some 2.4 million clones; more than 85% were seen once. Sequences were obtained from naive CD4+ T cells from PBMCs. Subset meaning: CD45RA+ positively selected. The receptors shown here come from a man between 18 and 35 years old in good health. Some clones in this sample may be carry-over from other donors' samples.

In the case of this clone: A much larger clone is a single base away; this may be a read error. This chain joins TRBV7-7 and TRBJ2-4; no clear D. The length of the CDR3 is 15 residues. Germline loops: CDR1 SSHAT, CDR2 FNYEAQ (reference sequence). CDR3 DNA: TGTGCCAGCAGCTTAGTCGGGCCTACCAAAAACACTCAGTACTTC. The encoded protein is CASSLVGPTKNTQYF.

The CDR3 nucleotides read TGTGCCAGCAGTTTCACAGGGGGTGGCTACACCTTC. This encodes CASSFTGGGYTF. This chain links TRBV28 with TRBJ1-2, with 8 bases aligning to TRBD1. CDR3 length equals 12 residues. Germline V gene sequence: CDR1 MDHEN, CDR2 SYDVKM. V trimming: 3 bases; J trimming: 7 bases; junction bases outside the gene matches: 1.

This chain connects TRBV10-3 to TRBJ1-2; 8 bases are shared with TRBD1. V gave up 6 bases and J gave up 5 bases; unmatched junction bases: 8. Germline assignment: CDR1 ENHRY and CDR2 SYGVKD. The CDR3 is made up of 14 amino acids. The CDR3: CAISPTGVGYGYTF. CDR3 nucleotides: TGTGCCATCAGCCCGACAGGGGTAGGTTATGGCTACACCTTC.

V usage is TRBV18 and J usage is TRBJ2-7; 9 bases agree with TRBD1. The germline gives CDR1 KGHSH, CDR2 LQKENI. Unmatched junction bases numbered 2, after V lost 5 bases and J lost 3 bases. This CDR3 has 13 amino acids. The CDR3 sequence is CASSGDRDYEQYF. CDR3 in DNA: TGTGCCAGCTCAGGGGACAGGGACTACGAGCAGTACTTC.

This chain connects TRBV21-1 to TRBJ2-5; the table calls TRBD2, which could not be checked here. TRBV21-1 is marked as a pseudogene. This CDR3 spans 14 amino acids. The CDR3 DNA sequence: TGTGCCAGCAGCAAAGGGGTGGGGGGAGAGACCCAGTACTTC. This encodes CASSKGVGGETQYF.

The chain links TRBV7-9 to TRBJ2-7; D tentatively fits TRBD1 or TRBD2 (5 bases each). Germline V CDR1 and CDR2: SEHNR, FQNEAQ (reference sequence). V was clipped by 5 bases and J by 6 bases, with 11 bases between them. The CDR3 is 12 residues long. This chain's CDR3 is CASSPGTGEQYF. The CDR3 DNA sequence: TGTGCCAGCAGCCCCGGGACCGGCGAGCAGTACTTC.

This clone was observed a single time. V gene TRBV5-4 combines with J gene TRBJ2-3; 7 bases fit TRBD2. This CDR3 contains 16 residues. V trimming: 0 bases; J trimming: 3 bases; junction bases outside the gene matches: 7. The germline V gene has CDR1 SGHNT and CDR2 YYREEE (reference sequence). CDR3 sequence (DNA): TGTGCCAGCAGCTTGGGGGCCAGCGGGGAGACAGATACGCAGTATTTT. Translated, it gives CASSLGASGETDTQYF.

CDR3 bases: TGCGCCAGCAGCTTGGTGGTTGCAGGGGGCCACCATGGCTACACCTTC. Translation gives CASSLVVAGGHHGYTF. V and J are TRBV5-1 and TRBJ1-2, with 8 nucleotides matching TRBD1. Per the germline V gene, CDR1 is SGHRS and CDR2 is YFSETQ. The CDR3 covers 16 residues. Germline trimming cut 0 bases from V and 6 bases from J; bases unmatched to any gene: 10.

The chain employs TRBV6-6 and TRBJ2-5, with D uncertain. CDR1 is MNHNY and CDR2 is SVGAGI in the germline V gene (reference sequence). The V end was cut by 8 bases, the J end by 5 bases, with 12 bases between. This CDR3 has 12 amino acids. The CDR3 DNA follows: TGTGCCAGCGTGCAAAATAGGGAGACCCAGTACTTC. Translated: CASVQNRETQYF.

The chain recombines TRBV10-1 with TRBJ2-2, with D hard to call. The CDR3 contains 13 residues. CDR1 and CDR2 from the germline V gene are WNHNN and SYGVQD (reference sequence). V was shortened by 7 bases and J by 5 bases, with 11 bases between the two germline ends. CDR3 residues: CASKGGSTGELFF. CDR3 DNA sequence: TGCGCCAGCAAAGGCGGATCGACCGGGGAGCTGTTTTTT.

The chain joins TRBV7-3 to TRBJ1-1; D is possibly TRBD1 (5 bases). Trimming took off 1 base at V and 5 bases at J, with 20 bases between the two ends. The V gene's germline CDR1 is SGHTA and CDR2 FQGTGA. The CDR3 extends over 17 amino acids. The DNA for the CDR3 is TGTGCCAGCAGCTTAATAGGGTCCAGGGCGGTGTATACTGAAGCTTTCTTT. This codes for CASSLIGSRAVYTEAFF.

The chain links TRBV29-1 to TRBJ1-1; D not certain. The germline V gene encodes CDR1 SQVTM and CDR2 ANQGSEA. The CDR3 extends over 16 amino acids. V dropped 5 bases and J dropped 4 bases, with 23 bases sitting between them. CDR3 in DNA: TGCAGCGTTTGTTCGTGGGTCCCGCTTGGTCCCACTGAAGCTTTCTTT. Protein: CSVCSWVPLGPTEAFF.

In DNA form, the CDR3 reads TGTGCCAGCAGCCTCCCGGGGGTAGCGGGGCGGGGGCCGTCCTACAATGAGCAGTTCTTC. This codes for CASSLPGVAGRGPSYNEQFF. This rearrangement joins TRBV5-4 to TRBJ2-1; the match to TRBD2 covers 8 bases. This CDR3 comprises 20 residues. From germline, CDR1 is SGHNT and CDR2 YYREEE (reference sequence). V was pared by 4 bases and J by 1 base, with 19 bases of the junction left unmatched.

J is TRBJ2-5 and V is TRBV5-1; possibly TRBD1 for D (6 bases). Looked up from germline, CDR1 is SGHRS and CDR2 is YFSETQ. This CDR3 has 14 amino acids. The V end lost 5 bases, the J end lost 4 bases, and 15 bases lay between the germline ends. The CDR3 here is CASRDPTGPETQYF. CDR3 coding DNA: TGCGCCAGCAGGGATCCGACAGGCCCAGAGACCCAGTACTTC.

The genes are TRBV28 and TRBJ1-5; unclear D gene. V was cut by 5 bases and J by 8 bases, with 22 bases left in between. From germline, CDR1 is MDHEN and CDR2 SYDVKM. The CDR3 covers 16 residues. Here the CDR3 DNA reads TGTGCCAGCAGTCTCCCTGGAATAGGCTCCAGGAAGCCCCAGCATTTT. This translates into CASSLPGIGSRKPQHF.

As for this clone: Different DNA sequences within this sample yield the same CDR3. The chain combines TRBV7-9 with TRBJ2-1, with unresolved D. V was cut by 1 base and J by 1 base, with 8 bases left in between. Germline CDR1 is SEHNR and CDR2 is FQNEAQ (reference sequence). This CDR3 is 15 amino acids long. The CDR3 region has the DNA TGTGCCAGCAGCTTAGGATCTGGGTCCTACAATGAGCAGTTCTTC. Translation gives CASSLGSGSYNEQFF.

This chain joins TRBV13 and TRBJ2-1; D possibly corresponds to TRBD2 (5 bases). The CDR3 is 14 amino acids. Trimming took 5 bases from V and 4 from J, leaving 12 bases between them. Germline CDR1 PRHDT, CDR2 FYEKMQ (reference sequence). CDR3 bases: TGTGCCAGCAGCGACGGGATCCTATACAATGAGCAGTTCTTC. It encodes CASSDGILYNEQFF.

The chain is built from TRBV18 and TRBJ1-2, with 7 bases lining up with TRBD1. The length of the CDR3 is 15 residues. Germline trimming cut 5 bases from V and 2 bases from J; bases unmatched to any gene: 8. CDR1 and CDR2 (germline): KGHSH, LQKENI. CDR3 sequence reads: CASSTDRILNYGYTF. CDR3 nucleotide sequence: TGTGCCAGCTCAACGGACAGGATTTTAAACTATGGCTACACCTTC.

The chain recombines TRBV10-3 with TRBJ2-5; D is undetermined. The tail of the sequence fits TRBJ2-7 better, so the J call may be wrong. Germline V gene sequence: CDR1 ENHRY, CDR2 SYGVKD. This CDR3 contains 15 residues. The CDR3 coding sequence is TGTGCCATCAGTGAGTCGACTGGCAGATCCTACGAGCAGTACTTC. Its translation is CAISESTGRSYEQYF.

The rearrangement joins TRBV19 to TRBJ2-2; a weak D match, TRBD2 (5 bases). This CDR3 is built from 13 residues. From germline, CDR1 is LNHDA and CDR2 SQIVND (reference sequence). Trimming shortened V by 5 bases and J by 4 bases, and 8 bases separated the two germline ends. Here the CDR3 reads CASSATSTGELFF. CDR3 sequence (DNA): TGTGCCAGTAGTGCTACTAGCACCGGGGAGCTGTTTTTT.

The chain carries TRBV28 and TRBJ2-5, with 8 nucleotides matching TRBD2. Germline CDR1 is MDHEN and CDR2 is SYDVKM. Losses at the gene ends were 6 bases for V and 1 base for J; bases not matched to a gene: 4. The CDR3 length is 14 residues. The CDR3 DNA is TGTGCCAGCAGAACTAGCGGACCCCAAGAGACCCAGTACTTC. Its protein product is CASRTSGPQETQYF.

Notes on this clone: A read error may produce the germline difference seen at one junction end. The CDR3 sequence is CASSQRGGADEQYF. Written as DNA, the CDR3 is TGCGCCAGCAGCCAGCGGGGAGGAGCTGACGAGCAGTACTTC. The chain combines TRBV7-9 with TRBJ2-7; 7 bases map to TRBD2. CDR3 length: 14 residues. Germline CDR1 and CDR2: SEHNR and FQNEAQ (reference sequence).